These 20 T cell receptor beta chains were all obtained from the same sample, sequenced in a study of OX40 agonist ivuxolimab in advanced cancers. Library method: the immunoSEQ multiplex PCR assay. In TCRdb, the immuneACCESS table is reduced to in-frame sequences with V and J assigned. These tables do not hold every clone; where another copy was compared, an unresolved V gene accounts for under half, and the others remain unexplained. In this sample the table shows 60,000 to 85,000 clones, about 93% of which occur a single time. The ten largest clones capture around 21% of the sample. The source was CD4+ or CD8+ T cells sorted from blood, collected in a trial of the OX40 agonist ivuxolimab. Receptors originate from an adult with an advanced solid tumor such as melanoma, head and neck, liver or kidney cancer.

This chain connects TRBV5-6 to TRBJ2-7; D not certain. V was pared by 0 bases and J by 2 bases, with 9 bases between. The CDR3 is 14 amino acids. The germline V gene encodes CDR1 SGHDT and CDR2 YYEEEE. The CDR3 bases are TGTGCCAGCAGCTTGGAGCCACCTCCCTACGAGCAGTACTTC. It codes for CASSLEPPPYEQYF.

The CDR3 DNA reads as TGCGCCAGCAGCCAACACCAGAATGCTGGAAACACCATATATTTT. It translates to CASSQHQNAGNTIYF. The chain couples TRBV4-3 to TRBJ1-3; D not certain. V was shortened by 2 bases and J by 2 bases, with 10 bases between the two germline ends. Per germline, CDR1 LGHNA and CDR2 YSLEER. This CDR3 has 15 amino acids.

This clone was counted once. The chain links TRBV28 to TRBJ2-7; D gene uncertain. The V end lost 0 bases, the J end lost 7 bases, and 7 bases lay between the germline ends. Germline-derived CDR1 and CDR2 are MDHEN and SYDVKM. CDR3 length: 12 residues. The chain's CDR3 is CASSLWWEEQYF. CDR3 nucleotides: TGTGCCAGCAGTTTATGGTGGGAAGAGCAGTACTTC.

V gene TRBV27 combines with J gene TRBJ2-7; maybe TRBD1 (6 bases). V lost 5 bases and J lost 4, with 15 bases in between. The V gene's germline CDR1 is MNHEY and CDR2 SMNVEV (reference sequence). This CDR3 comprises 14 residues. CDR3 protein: CASSPPGQAYEQYF. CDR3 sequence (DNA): TGTGCCAGCAGTCCCCCGGGACAAGCTTACGAGCAGTACTTC.

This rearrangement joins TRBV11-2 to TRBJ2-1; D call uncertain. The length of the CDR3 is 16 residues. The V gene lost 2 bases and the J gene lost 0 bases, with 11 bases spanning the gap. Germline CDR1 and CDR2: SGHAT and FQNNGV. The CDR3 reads CASSLKRISSYNEQFF. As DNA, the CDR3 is TGTGCCAGCAGCTTAAAACGCATTTCCTCCTACAATGAGCAGTTCTTC.

CDR3 nucleotide sequence: TGTGCCAGCAGCTCCGGGGGACAGGGGGTCACTGAAGCTTTCTTT. Translating gives CASSSGGQGVTEAFF. The chain links TRBV7-3 to TRBJ1-1; 11 nucleotides line up with TRBD1. CDR1 is SGHTA and CDR2 is FQGTGA in the germline V gene. V lost 4 bases, J lost 4 bases, and 5 bases stayed unmatched. The CDR3 contains 15 residues. The full variable domain, rest sourced from reference TRBV7-3 and TRBJ1-1, is GAGVSQTPSNKVTEKGKYVELRCDPISGHTALYWYRQSLGQGPEFLIYFQGTGAADDSGLPNDRFFAVRPEGSVSTLKIQRTERGDSAVYLCASSSGGQGVTEAFFGQGTRLTVV.

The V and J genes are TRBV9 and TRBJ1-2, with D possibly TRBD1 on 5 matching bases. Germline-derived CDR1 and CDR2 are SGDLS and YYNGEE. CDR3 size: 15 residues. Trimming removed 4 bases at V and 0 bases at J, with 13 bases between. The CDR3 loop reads CASSPGGLPNYGYTF. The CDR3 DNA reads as TGTGCCAGCAGCCCCGGGGGACTACCTAACTATGGCTACACCTTC.

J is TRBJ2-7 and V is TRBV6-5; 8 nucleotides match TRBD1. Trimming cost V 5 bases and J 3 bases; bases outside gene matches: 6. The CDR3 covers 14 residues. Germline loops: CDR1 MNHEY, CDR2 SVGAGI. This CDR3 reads CASSEGQGGYEQYF. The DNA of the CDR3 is TGTGCCAGCAGTGAAGGACAGGGTGGCTACGAGCAGTACTTC.

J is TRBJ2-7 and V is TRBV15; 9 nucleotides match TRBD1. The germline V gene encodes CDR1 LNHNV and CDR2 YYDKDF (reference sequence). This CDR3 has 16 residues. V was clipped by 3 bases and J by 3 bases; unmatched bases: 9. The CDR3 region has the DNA TGTGCCACCAGCAGGCATTCCGGGACAGGGTTCTACGAGCAGTACTTC. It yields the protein CATSRHSGTGFYEQYF. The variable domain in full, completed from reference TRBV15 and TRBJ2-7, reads DAMVIQNPRYQVTQFGKPVTLSCSQTLNHNVMYWYQQKSSQAPKLLFHYYDKDFNNEADTPDNFQSRRPNTSFCFLDIRSPGLGDTAMYLCATSRHSGTGFYEQYFGPGTRLTVT.

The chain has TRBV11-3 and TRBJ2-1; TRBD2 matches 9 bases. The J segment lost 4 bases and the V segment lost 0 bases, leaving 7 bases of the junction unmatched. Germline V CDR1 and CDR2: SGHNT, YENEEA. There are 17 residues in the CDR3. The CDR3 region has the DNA TGTGCCAGCAGCTTAGATGGGAATAGCGGGAGTTACAATGAGCAGTTCTTC. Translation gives CASSLDGNSGSYNEQFF.

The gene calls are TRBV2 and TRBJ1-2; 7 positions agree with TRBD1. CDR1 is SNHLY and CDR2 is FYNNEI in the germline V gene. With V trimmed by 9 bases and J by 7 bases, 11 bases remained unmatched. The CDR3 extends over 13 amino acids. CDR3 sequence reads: CARRQGSVRGYTF. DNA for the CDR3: TGTGCCAGAAGACAGGGATCGGTGCGTGGCTACACCTTC.

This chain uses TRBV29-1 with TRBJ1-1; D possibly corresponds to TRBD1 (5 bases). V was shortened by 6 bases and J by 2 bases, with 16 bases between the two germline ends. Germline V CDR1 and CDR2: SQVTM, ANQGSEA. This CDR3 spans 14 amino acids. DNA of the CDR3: TGCAGCGTGTGGAACGGCAGGGCTAACACTGAAGCTTTCTTT. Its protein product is CSVWNGRANTEAFF.

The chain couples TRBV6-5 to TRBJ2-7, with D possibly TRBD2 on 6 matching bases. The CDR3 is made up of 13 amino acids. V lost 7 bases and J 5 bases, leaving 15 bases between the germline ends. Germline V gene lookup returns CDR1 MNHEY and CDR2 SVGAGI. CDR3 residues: CASNPGRWNEQYF. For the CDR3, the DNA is TGTGCCAGCAATCCGGGGAGGTGGAACGAGCAGTACTTC.

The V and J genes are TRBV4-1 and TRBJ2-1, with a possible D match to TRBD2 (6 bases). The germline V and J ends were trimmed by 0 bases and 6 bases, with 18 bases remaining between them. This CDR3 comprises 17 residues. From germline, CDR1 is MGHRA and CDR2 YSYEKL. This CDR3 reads CASSQEGAGTAGNEQFF. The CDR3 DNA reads TGCGCCAGCAGCCAAGAAGGGGCCGGGACTGCCGGCAATGAGCAGTTCTTC.

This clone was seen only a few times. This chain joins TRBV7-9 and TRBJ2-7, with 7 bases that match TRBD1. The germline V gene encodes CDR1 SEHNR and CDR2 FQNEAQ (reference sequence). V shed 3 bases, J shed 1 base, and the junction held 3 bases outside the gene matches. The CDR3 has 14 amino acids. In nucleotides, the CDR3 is TGTGCCAGCAGCTTGACAGGGAAATCCTACGAGCAGTACTTC. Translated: CASSLTGKSYEQYF.

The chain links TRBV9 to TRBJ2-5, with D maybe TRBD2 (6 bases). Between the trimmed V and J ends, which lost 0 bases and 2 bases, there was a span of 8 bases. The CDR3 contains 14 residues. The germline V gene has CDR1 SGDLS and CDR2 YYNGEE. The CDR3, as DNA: TGTGCCAGCAGCGTAGGGAGGGAACAAGAGACCCAGTACTTC. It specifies CASSVGREQETQYF.

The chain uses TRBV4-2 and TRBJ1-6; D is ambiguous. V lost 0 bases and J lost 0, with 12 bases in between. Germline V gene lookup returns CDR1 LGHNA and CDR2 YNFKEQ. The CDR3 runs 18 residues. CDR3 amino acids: CASSQDQVGSSYNSPLHF. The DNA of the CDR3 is TGTGCCAGCAGCCAAGATCAAGTGGGGAGCTCCTATAATTCACCCCTCCACTTT.

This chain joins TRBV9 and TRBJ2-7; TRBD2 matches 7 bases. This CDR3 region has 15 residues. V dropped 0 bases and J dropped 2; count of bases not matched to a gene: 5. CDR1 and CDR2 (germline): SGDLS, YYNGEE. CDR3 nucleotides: TGTGCCAGCAGCGTAGCCGCGGGGGAAACCTACGAGCAGTACTTC. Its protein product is CASSVAAGETYEQYF.

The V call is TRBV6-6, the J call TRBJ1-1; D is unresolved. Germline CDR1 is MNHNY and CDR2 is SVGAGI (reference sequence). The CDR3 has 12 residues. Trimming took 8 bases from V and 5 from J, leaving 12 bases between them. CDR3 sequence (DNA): TGTGCCAGCTCTCCAAGACCTACTGAAGCTTTCTTT. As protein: CASSPRPTEAFF.

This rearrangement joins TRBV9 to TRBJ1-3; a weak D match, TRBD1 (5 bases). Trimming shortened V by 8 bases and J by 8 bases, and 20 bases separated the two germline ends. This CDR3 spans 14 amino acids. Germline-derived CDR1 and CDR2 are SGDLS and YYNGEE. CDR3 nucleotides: TGTGCCAGAGCCGGGGGTGTGGAGAAAGACACCATATATTTT. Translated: CARAGGVEKDTIYF.